The 8 T cell receptor beta chains reported below all come from one sample, sequenced in a study of CD8 T cells in ankylosing spondylitis. TCRdb reprocessed the 5' RACE reads with MiXCR, giving one entry per CDR3 protein. The sample consists of some 130,000 distinct CDR3 sequences, 12% to 15% of them appearing once. Sequencing was carried out using blood, either unsorted or a sorted T cell fraction (not recorded which). All receptors derive from a female donor with ankylosing spondylitis or in good health (not recorded which).

This clonotype was observed many times. The junction does not match germline at one end; this may be a read error. The chain combines TRBV5-1 with TRBJ2-7, with D unresolved. Looked up from germline, CDR1 is SGHRS and CDR2 is YFSETQ. CDR3 length: 13 amino acids. The CDR3 is CASSLGSTYEQYF. CDR3 DNA: TGTGCCAGCAGTTTAGGGTCCACCTACGAGCAGTACTTC.

At least ten counts were recorded for this clonotype. This rearrangement joins TRBV5-1 to TRBJ2-3, with D possibly being TRBD2 (6 bases). V dropped 3 bases and J dropped 1 base, with 9 bases sitting between them. The CDR3 contains 14 residues. Germline V gene sequence: CDR1 SGHRS, CDR2 YFSETQ. CDR3 loop: CASSSWGGTDTQYF. For the CDR3, the DNA is TGCGCCAGCAGCTCATGGGGGGGCACAGATACGCAGTATTTT.

The rearrangement links TRBV6-8 to TRBJ2-7; D remains unclear. Trimming pared 5 bases from V and 1 base from J, leaving 15 bases between. Germline loops: CDR1 MNHGY, CDR2 SAAAGT. The CDR3 has 15 amino acids. The CDR3 sequence is CASSPDYQQSYEQYF. CDR3 DNA sequence: TGTGCCAGCAGTCCAGATTATCAACAGTCCTACGAGCAGTACTTC.

The chain has TRBV29-1 and TRBJ2-7; D is undetermined. Germline-derived CDR1 and CDR2 are SQVTM and ANQGSEA. The length of the CDR3 is 12 residues. The ends were cut back, 4 bases at V and 0 bases at J, with 7 bases in the middle. The CDR3 sequence: CSVVTGSYEQYF. The CDR3, as DNA: TGCAGCGTTGTAACGGGCTCCTACGAGCAGTACTTC.

The chain employs TRBV5-1 and TRBJ1-2, with D tentatively TRBD1 (5 bases). The CDR3 is 12 residues long. Per the germline V gene, CDR1 is SGHRS and CDR2 is YFSETQ. The V end was cut by 1 base, the J end by 8 bases, with 9 bases between. The CDR3 loop reads CASSLSGEGYTF. CDR3 bases: TGCGCCAGCAGCTTGTCGGGGGAAGGCTACACCTTC.

V usage is TRBV19 and J usage is TRBJ2-5; D gene unclear. CDR3 length: 14 residues. V lost 3 bases and J lost 4, with 12 bases in between. Germline V CDR1 and CDR2: LNHDA, SQIVND (reference sequence). In DNA form, the CDR3 reads TGTGCCAGTAGTATTGCCAACAGAGGAGAGACCCAGTACTTC. This encodes CASSIANRGETQYF.

This chain uses TRBV5-1 with TRBJ1-2; a weak D match, TRBD1 (5 bases). This CDR3 has 13 amino acids. Trimming cost V 4 bases and J 4 bases, with 11 bases left between them. CDR1 and CDR2 (germline): SGHRS, YFSETQ. The CDR3 loop is CASSETRGYGYTF. CDR3 in DNA: TGCGCCAGCAGCGAAACAAGGGGCTATGGCTACACCTTC.

This clonotype was detected only a few times. The CDR3 sequence: CASRPSGGSTYEQYF. In nucleotides, the CDR3 is TGTGCCAGCAGGCCTAGCGGGGGATCGACCTACGAGCAGTACTTC. This sequence joins TRBV6-2 or TRBV6-3 and TRBJ2-7, with 10 bases fitting TRBD2. This CDR3 comprises 15 residues. V lost 6 bases to trimming and J lost 2 bases; unmatched junction nucleotides: 7. CDR1 is MNHEY, CDR2 SVGEGT, per germline.